Each of the 30 T cell receptor beta chains below was sequenced from the same sample in a study of blood T cell repertoires in COVID-19. The method was immunoSEQ multiplex PCR; TCRdb's version includes in-frame clones alone and lacks a portion of them. In the table there are more than 65,000 clones, roughly 76% of which are singletons. The specimen was peripheral blood. The receptor set was obtained from a woman older than 75 with active or convalescent COVID-19.

The chain joins TRBV5-1 to TRBJ1-2; TRBD1 is a possible D gene (5 bases). Per the germline V gene, CDR1 is SGHRS and CDR2 is YFSETQ. V was shortened by 0 bases and J by 4 bases, with 13 bases between the two germline ends. The CDR3 length is 15 residues. CDR3 DNA: TGCGCCAGCAGCTTGGGCCAGGGTGACCCCTATGGCTACACCTTC. This codes for CASSLGQGDPYGYTF.

As regards this clone: A junction end diverges from the germline sequence, so it may reflect a read error. The genes are TRBV7-2 and TRBJ2-7, with 7 bases lining up with TRBD1. CDR3 length: 14 residues. Germline V gene data show CDR1 as SGHTA and CDR2 as FQGNSA. CDR3 coding DNA: TGTGCCAGCAACTTAAGAGGGGGCCGGGACGAGCAGTACTTC. Translating it yields CASNLRGGRDEQYF.

The chain employs TRBV11-2 and TRBJ1-2, with no clear D. The CDR3 is 13 residues long. The V end lost 5 bases, the J end lost 5 bases, and 12 bases lay between the germline ends. Germline V gene data show CDR1 as SGHAT and CDR2 as FQNNGV. This CDR3 reads CASSPTPRYGYTF. CDR3 DNA sequence: TGTGCCAGCAGCCCCACCCCCCGGTATGGCTACACCTTC. Combining the CDR3 with reference TRBV11-2 and TRBJ1-2 gives the whole variable domain EAGVAQSPRYKIIEKRQSVAFWCNPISGHATLYWYQQILGQGPKLLIQFQNNGVVDDSQLPKDRFSAERLKGVDSTLKIQPAKLEDSAVYLCASSPTPRYGYTFGSGTRLTVV.

This chain links TRBV5-4 with TRBJ2-7; D may be TRBD1 (5 bases). Germline values: CDR1 SGHNT, CDR2 YYREEE (reference sequence). The CDR3 extends over 17 amino acids. Trimming removed 0 bases at V and 6 bases at J, with 22 bases between. CDR3 sequence: CASSLAQSAGLLSEQYF. The CDR3 DNA is TGTGCCAGCAGCTTGGCCCAAAGTGCAGGGCTCCTCTCCGAGCAGTACTTC.

CDR3 protein: CASSLVTRGGANTGELFF. The CDR3 nucleotides are TGTGCCAGCAGCTTAGTGACTCGCGGGGGGGCGAACACCGGGGAGCTGTTTTTT. V is TRBV7-4 and J is TRBJ2-2; 9 bases map to TRBD2. After removal of 1 base from V and 0 bases from J, the junction contained 6 bases not matched to a gene. This CDR3 has 18 residues. Germline CDR1 and CDR2: SGHVT and SQSDAQ.

This chain uses TRBV19 with TRBJ1-2; D unresolved. The CDR3 extends over 14 amino acids. Germline V lookup: CDR1 LNHDA, CDR2 SQIVND (reference sequence). V lost 6 bases and J 1 base, leaving 12 bases between the germline ends. CDR3 loop: CASSRAANNYGYTF. Here the CDR3 DNA reads TGTGCCAGTAGCCGCGCCGCGAATAACTATGGCTACACCTTC.

This clone was seen more than once but under ten times. Other DNA sequences within the sample encode an identical CDR3. The chain recombines TRBV18 with TRBJ1-1, with D perhaps matching TRBD1 (6 bases). The CDR3 covers 15 residues. V dropped 3 bases and J dropped 0 bases, with 11 bases sitting between them. Germline V gives CDR1 KGHSH, CDR2 LQKENI. The CDR3: CASSPQGSMNTEAFF. The CDR3 nucleotides are TGTGCCAGCTCACCTCAGGGGTCGATGAACACTGAAGCTTTCTTT.

The rearrangement joins TRBV5-8 to TRBJ1-5, with D perhaps matching TRBD1 (5 bases). Germline V gene sequence: CDR1 SGHTS, CDR2 YDEGEE. V was shortened by 6 bases and J by 1 base, with 17 bases between the two germline ends. The CDR3 runs to 16 residues. CDR3 DNA: TGTGCCAGCACCCCTTCCGACAGTCCAAGCAATCAGCCCCAGCATTTT. Amino acids: CASTPSDSPSNQPQHF.

V is TRBV15 and J is TRBJ1-1, with TRBD1 matching 10 bases. With 5 bases clipped from V and 5 bases from J, the junction kept 5 bases outside the gene matches. Germline lookup yields CDR1 LNHNV and CDR2 YYDKDF (reference sequence). The CDR3 loop spans 14 amino acids. In nucleotides, the CDR3 is TGTGCCACCAGCGGGACAGGGGCCAGGACTGAAGCTTTCTTT. This encodes CATSGTGARTEAFF.

This clone was observed a few times. The rearrangement links TRBV28 to TRBJ1-6, with 8 bases matching TRBD1. Germline V lookup: CDR1 MDHEN, CDR2 SYDVKM. The CDR3 is 14 amino acids. V lost 7 bases and J lost 11; bases outside the gene matches: 10. CDR3 loop: CASTFTGGETPLHF. CDR3 nucleotide sequence: TGTGCCAGCACTTTCACAGGGGGGGAGACACCCCTCCACTTT.

The J gene is TRBJ2-3, the V gene TRBV7-3, with D possibly matching TRBD1 (7 bases). Germline V CDR1 and CDR2: SGHTA, FQGTGA. The CDR3 covers 14 residues. V lost 2 bases to trimming and J lost 7 bases, with 13 bases between them. In DNA form, the CDR3 reads TGTGCCAGCAGCTTAGCAGGGGGGTTACATACGCAGTATTTT. This gives the protein CASSLAGGLHTQYF.

This clone was counted many times. This CDR3 is also generated by other DNA sequences in the sample. This chain uses TRBV7-9 with TRBJ2-3; D remains ambiguous. Germline-derived CDR1 and CDR2 are SEHNR and FQNEAQ (reference sequence). V was trimmed by 5 bases and J by 4 bases, leaving 10 bases between them. This CDR3 spans 13 amino acids. This CDR3 is CASSPRGPDTQYF. The CDR3 DNA reads TGTGCCAGCAGCCCCCGAGGCCCAGATACGCAGTATTTT.

The chain employs TRBV7-9 and TRBJ2-4; the D is unclear. There are 14 residues in the CDR3. Trimming shortened V by 6 bases and J by 0 bases, and 9 bases separated the two germline ends. Germline CDR1 and CDR2: SEHNR and FQNEAQ (reference sequence). The CDR3 region is CASSPNVAKNIQYF. The CDR3 DNA reads TGTGCCAGCAGTCCTAACGTAGCCAAAAACATTCAGTACTTC.

This clone occurred a few times. The chain employs TRBV29-1 and TRBJ2-5; D uncertain. Germline-derived CDR1 and CDR2 are SQVTM and ANQGSEA. Deletions cut 0 bases from V and 5 bases from J, with 10 bases between. The CDR3 contains 13 residues. CDR3 coding DNA: TGCAGCGTTGAAGACCACAGCAGGGAGACCCAGTACTTC. This encodes CSVEDHSRETQYF.

In nucleotides, the CDR3 is TGTGCCAGCAGCTTGCAGGCGACAGGTACTAATCAGCCCCAGCATTTT. It codes for CASSLQATGTNQPQHF. The rearrangement uses TRBV5-5 and TRBJ1-5, with a tentative D call TRBD1 (6 bases). The V end lost 1 base, the J end lost 4 bases, and 15 bases lay between the germline ends. Germline values: CDR1 SGHKS, CDR2 YYEKEE (reference sequence). This CDR3 comprises 16 residues.

There are a few counts of this clone. The V call is TRBV18, the J call TRBJ1-5, with TRBD1 as a possible D gene (5 bases). The CDR3 runs 14 residues. CDR1 KGHSH and CDR2 LQKENI come from the germline V gene. V was pared by 1 base and J by 7 bases, with 11 bases between. CDR3 coding DNA: TGTGCCAGCTCACCACGAGGAGGGGCCCAGCCCCAGCATTTT. Translated: CASSPRGGAQPQHF.

The chain links TRBV10-3 to TRBJ2-1, with 11 bases aligning to TRBD2. The CDR3 is 15 residues long. J was trimmed by 7 bases and V by 3 bases; bases with no gene match: 5. The germline V gene has CDR1 ENHRY and CDR2 SYGVKD. CDR3 loop: CAISDRTSGWNEQFF. The CDR3 DNA is TGTGCCATCAGTGATAGGACTAGCGGGTGGAATGAGCAGTTCTTC.

The V gene is TRBV2, the J gene TRBJ2-1; no reliable D call. Per the germline V gene, CDR1 is SNHLY and CDR2 is FYNNEI. The CDR3 consists of 13 residues. Deletions cut 3 bases from V and 3 bases from J, with 6 bases between. The CDR3 DNA follows: TGTGCCAGCAGTGATGTCATCTACAATGAGCAGTTCTTC. This encodes CASSDVIYNEQFF.

The rearrangement uses TRBV6-2 or TRBV6-3 and TRBJ1-1, with D possibly TRBD1 on 5 matching bases. This CDR3 region has 15 residues. Germline V lookup: CDR1 MNHEY, CDR2 SVGEGT. V shed 4 bases and J shed 1 base, with 13 bases lying between them. CDR3 sequence: CASSSPGHGNTEAFF. The DNA of the CDR3 is TGTGCCAGCAGTTCCCCCGGACACGGGAACACTGAAGCTTTCTTT.

A word on this clone: A junction end diverges from the germline sequence, so it may reflect a read error. CDR3 amino acids: CAGSQEGSSGAQYF. CDR3 nucleotides: TGCGCCGGCAGCCAGGAGGGATCTTCGGGGGCCCAGTACTTC. This chain links TRBV4-3 with TRBJ2-5; TRBD2 might be the D (6 bases). Germline lookup yields CDR1 LGHNA and CDR2 YSLEER. The CDR3 is 14 amino acids.

The chain is built from TRBV2 and TRBJ2-3; weak D call: TRBD1 (5 bases). The CDR3 sequence is 13 residues long. The germline V gene has CDR1 SNHLY and CDR2 FYNNEI. Trimming left V 6 bases short and J 2 bases short, with 9 bases between. DNA for the CDR3: TGTGCCAGCAGACAGGTGCCCACAGATACGCAGTATTTT. This translates into CASRQVPTDTQYF.

The chain links TRBV12-5 to TRBJ2-3; 8 nucleotides line up with TRBD2. With 5 bases clipped from V and 5 bases from J, the junction kept 6 bases outside the gene matches. Germline-derived CDR1 and CDR2 are LGHNT and FRNRAP. The CDR3 sequence is 14 residues long. The CDR3 loop is CASGRAGAGDTQYF. CDR3 coding DNA: TGTGCTAGTGGTCGAGCGGGGGCTGGAGATACGCAGTATTTT.

CDR3 DNA sequence: TGTGCCAGCAGCTCCGAACAAAGCTCCTACAATGAGCAGTTCTTC. It codes for CASSSEQSSYNEQFF. This chain joins TRBV7-9 and TRBJ2-1; D not certain. Between the trimmed V and J ends, which lost 4 bases and 0 bases, there was a span of 10 bases. There are 15 residues in the CDR3. The germline V gene encodes CDR1 SEHNR and CDR2 FQNEAQ (reference sequence).

The chain couples TRBV9 to TRBJ2-2; D may be TRBD1 (6 bases). V was pared by 4 bases and J by 6 bases, with 19 bases between. The CDR3 sequence is 16 residues long. Germline CDR1 SGDLS, CDR2 YYNGEE. The CDR3 protein is CASSKTGNEEAGELFF. The CDR3 nucleotides are TGTGCCAGCAGCAAAACAGGGAATGAAGAAGCCGGGGAGCTGTTTTTT.

V is TRBV16 and J is TRBJ1-4, with 7 bases that match TRBD1. CDR1 and CDR2 (germline): KGHSY, FQNENV. This CDR3 is built from 15 residues. The V gene end was trimmed by 0 bases and the J gene end by 3 bases; junction bases not matched to a gene: 1. The CDR3 DNA reads TGTGCCAGCAGCCAATCAGGGACAGCTAATGAAAAACTGTTTTTT. Translation: CASSQSGTANEKLFF.

This rearrangement joins TRBV11-2 to TRBJ2-5; 9 bases fit TRBD2. J lost 4 bases, V lost 1 base, and 7 bases had no gene match. There are 16 residues in the CDR3. Per the germline V gene, CDR1 is SGHAT and CDR2 is FQNNGV. CDR3 DNA sequence: TGTGCCAGCAGCTTAGTCTGGCGGGGGGGCGGAGAGACCCAGTACTTC. Translating it yields CASSLVWRGGGETQYF. Full variable domain (remainder filled in from reference TRBV11-2 and TRBJ2-5): EAGVAQSPRYKIIEKRQSVAFWCNPISGHATLYWYQQILGQGPKLLIQFQNNGVVDDSQLPKDRFSAERLKGVDSTLKIQPAKLEDSAVYLCASSLVWRGGGETQYFGPGTRLLVL.

CDR3 in amino acids: CASSLREGETQYF. The DNA for the CDR3 is TGTGCCAGCAGCTTGAGGGAGGGGGAGACCCAGTACTTC. The rearrangement uses TRBV7-3 and TRBJ2-5; 7 nucleotides align to TRBD2. Germline assignment: CDR1 SGHTA and CDR2 FQGTGA. The CDR3 sequence is 13 residues long. V dropped 3 bases and J dropped 5; count of bases not matched to a gene: 3.

The chain joins TRBV3-1 (or the pseudogene TRBV3-2) to TRBJ2-3; possible D gene TRBD1, 6 bases. Germline assignment: CDR1 LGHDT and CDR2 YNNKEL (reference sequence). Trimming removed 4 bases from V and 4 bases from J, with 21 bases in between. There are 17 residues in the CDR3. The CDR3 DNA reads as TGTGCCAGCAGCCCCCACAGCAGGGGCCGGGGTCCAGATACGCAGTATTTT. Translation: CASSPHSRGRGPDTQYF.

The chain carries TRBV7-8 and TRBJ2-1; 8 bases agree with TRBD2. The CDR3 is 14 amino acids. Germline CDR1 reads SGHVS; CDR2 reads FQNEAQ. Losses at the gene ends were 5 bases for V and 2 bases for J; bases not matched to a gene: 2. CDR3 nucleotides: TGTGCCAGCAGCCTGACTAGCGCCTACAATGAGCAGTTCTTC. As protein: CASSLTSAYNEQFF.

The chain links TRBV21-1 to TRBJ1-3. TRBV21-1 is a pseudogene locus. This CDR3 spans 14 amino acids. CDR3 residues: CASSNFIAGNTIYF. The CDR3 DNA sequence: TGTGCCAGCAGCAATTTTATCGCTGGAAACACCATATATTTT.